A selection of T cell receptor beta chains follows, all from one sample in a study of CD8 T cells in ankylosing spondylitis. TCRdb reprocessed the 5' RACE reads with MiXCR, giving one entry per CDR3 protein. The sample shows roughly 130,000 distinct CDR3 sequences, approximately 6.8% of them seen only once. Sequenced: blood, either unsorted or a sorted T cell fraction (not recorded which). These receptors all come from a male donor with ankylosing spondylitis or in good health (not recorded which). CDR3s leave out the opening cysteine and the closing phenylalanine or tryptophan.

v_gene,j_gene,CDR3aa
TRBV20-1,TRBJ1-4,SAPRGNEKLF
TRBV29-1,TRBJ2-3,SVDDVPDTQY
TRBV7-9,TRBJ1-2,ASSAGTVLRYGYT
TRBV18,TRBJ2-2,ASSPGQSFGELF
TRBV15,TRBJ1-1,ATSRDIGGGNTEAF
TRBV7-8,TRBJ1-4,ASSLTGPNEKLF
TRBV7-8,TRBJ1-1,ASSFSRANTEAF
TRBV3-1,TRBJ1-4,ASSRWDRVQHRLF
TRBV12-3/TRBV12-4,TRBJ1-2,ASSFLSDTYGYT
TRBV10-3,TRBJ2-3,AISESFARDSFTDTQY
TRBV30,TRBJ1-6,AWSPQLSPLH
TRBV20-1,TRBJ2-7,SARDEKFRTSGRSNEQY
TRBV10-3,TRBJ1-2,AISVEQGYGYT
TRBV7-2,TRBJ2-1,ASSLRRTDYNEQF
TRBV12-3/TRBV12-4,TRBJ1-2,ASSLASPGDGGYT
TRBV5-5,TRBJ1-3,ASSSQGAPGNTIY
TRBV7-9,TRBJ2-5,ASSFAGGKETQY
TRBV28,TRBJ2-7,ASSLSPLVDEQY
TRBV5-1,TRBJ1-2,ASSPGGAALTSGYT
TRBV18,TRBJ1-1,ASSPQESAGGNTEAF
TRBV7-3,TRBJ1-2,ASSSIQLLYGYT
TRBV20-1,TRBJ2-1,SARDPTTSYNEQF
TRBV5-1,TRBJ1-5,ASSLSGQAAQPQH
TRBV20-1,TRBJ2-3,SASLTSRASTDTQY
TRBV15,TRBJ1-2,ATSRPTQVNYGYT
TRBV5-6,TRBJ1-1,ASSSAQQMNTEAF
TRBV28,TRBJ2-2,ASSGDRADGELF
TRBV10-3,TRBJ1-2,AISGTGHGYT
TRBV5-1,TRBJ2-3,ASSSRSRTSGTSTDTQY
TRBV5-1,TRBJ1-6,ASKRGQDYNSPLH
TRBV25-1,TRBJ1-1,ASRAGTGSPEAF
TRBV24-1,TRBJ2-1,ATSDPTSGGAGEQF
TRBV30,TRBJ2-2,AWSDLPYTGELF
TRBV20-1,TRBJ2-2,SVPRGRTGELF
TRBV7-6,TRBJ2-7,ASSLVEGGGYEQY
TRBV7-9,TRBJ1-3,ASSLSGENTIY
TRBV11-2,TRBJ1-5,ASSFSGNQPQH
TRBV20-1,TRBJ2-2,SANRDRGKPGELF